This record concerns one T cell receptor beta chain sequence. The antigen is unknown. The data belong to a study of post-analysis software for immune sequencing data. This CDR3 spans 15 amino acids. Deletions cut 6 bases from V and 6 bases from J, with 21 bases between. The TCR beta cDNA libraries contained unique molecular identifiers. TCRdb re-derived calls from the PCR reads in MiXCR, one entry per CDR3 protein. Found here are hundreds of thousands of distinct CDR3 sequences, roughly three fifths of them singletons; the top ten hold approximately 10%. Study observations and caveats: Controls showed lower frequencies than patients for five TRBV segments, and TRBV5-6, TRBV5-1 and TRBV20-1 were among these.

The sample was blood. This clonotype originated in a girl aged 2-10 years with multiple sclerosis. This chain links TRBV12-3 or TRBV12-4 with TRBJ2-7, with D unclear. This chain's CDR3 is CASSLRVGVGSEQYF. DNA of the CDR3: TGTGCCAGCAGCCTCCGGGTTGGGGTAGGATCCGAGCAGTACTTC.